The 15 T cell receptor beta chains below come from one sample, sequenced in a study of T-cell reconstitution after alpha-beta-depleted transplantation in children. The authors prepared the TCRbeta library with unique molecular identifiers. TCRdb redid the calling of the PCR reads with MiXCR, one entry per CDR3 protein. The sample holds around 600,000 distinct CDR3 sequences; about 10% are singletons and the top ten take 4% to 5%. This specimen was PBMCs from the stem cell graft donor, taken from the stem cell graft. The receptor set was obtained from a human donor who donated a stem cell graft to a child with acute myeloid leukemia.

In the case of this clonotype: The junction departs from germline at one end; a sequencing error may be responsible. This chain joins TRBV11-2 and TRBJ2-7, with a tentative D call TRBD1 (5 bases). The CDR3 runs to 14 residues. Per the germline V gene, CDR1 is SGHAT and CDR2 is FQNNGV. The CDR3 protein is CASNLKGQFYEQYF. The DNA of the CDR3 is TGTGCCAGCAACTTAAAGGGGCAGTTCTACGAGCAGTACTTC.

V is TRBV20-1 and J is TRBJ2-7; 7 bases are shared with TRBD2. V was pared by 6 bases and J by 1 base, with 12 bases of the junction left unmatched. In germline, CDR1 is DFQATT, CDR2 SNEGSKA (reference sequence). The CDR3 extends over 15 amino acids. The CDR3 spells CSARAGSGRSYEQYF. The CDR3 DNA sequence: TGCAGTGCCCGAGCGGGTAGCGGGCGATCCTACGAGCAGTACTTC.

The chain combines TRBV20-1 with TRBJ2-6; D is ambiguous. Deletions cut 3 bases from V and 0 bases from J, with 3 bases between. CDR3 length: 13 amino acids. The germline gives CDR1 DFQATT, CDR2 SNEGSKA (reference sequence). The CDR3 DNA reads TGCAGTGCTAGTCTCTCTGGGGCCAACGTCCTGACTTTC. It codes for CSASLSGANVLTF.

The chain uses TRBV20-1 and TRBJ2-1, with D uncertain. V dropped 5 bases and J dropped 7 bases, with 6 bases sitting between them. Germline lookup yields CDR1 DFQATT and CDR2 SNEGSKA (reference sequence). The CDR3 extends over 10 amino acids. CDR3 bases: TGCAGTGCTGTCGATAATGAGCAGTTCTTC. It yields the protein CSAVDNEQFF.

The rearrangement links TRBV6-9 to TRBJ1-5; 8 bases match TRBD1. Germline values: CDR1 MNHGY, CDR2 SVAAGI. V was clipped by 4 bases and J by 4 bases; unmatched bases: 9. The CDR3 loop spans 16 amino acids. The DNA of the CDR3 is TGTGCCAGCAGTTTGAAGGGGAACAGGGGGAATCAGCCCCAGCATTTT. Its translation: CASSLKGNRGNQPQHF.

There are many counts of this clonotype. For the CDR3, the DNA is TGTGCCAGCAGCCCCCGTATCAAGGACGAGCAGTACTTC. Its protein product is CASSPRIKDEQYF. The rearrangement uses TRBV9 and TRBJ2-7; D remains unclear. This CDR3 region has 13 residues. The germline CDR1 and CDR2 sequences are SGDLS and YYNGEE. V was cut by 4 bases and J by 5 bases, with 13 bases left in between.

This clonotype was picked up many times. The rearrangement joins TRBV11-2 to TRBJ2-1; TRBD2 aligns across 11 bases. After removal of 5 bases from V and 3 bases from J, the junction contained 12 bases not matched to a gene. CDR3 length: 18 amino acids. Per germline, CDR1 SGHAT and CDR2 FQNNGV. CDR3 nucleotide sequence: TGTGCCAGCAGCCTGACTAGCGGGACCCAAGGGTTCTACAATGAGCAGTTCTTC. Protein: CASSLTSGTQGFYNEQFF. The complete variable domain, with remaining parts taken from reference TRBV11-2 and TRBJ2-1, reads EAGVAQSPRYKIIEKRQSVAFWCNPISGHATLYWYQQILGQGPKLLIQFQNNGVVDDSQLPKDRFSAERLKGVDSTLKIQPAKLEDSAVYLCASSLTSGTQGFYNEQFFGPGTRLTVL.

This clonotype was counted a few times. CDR3 loop: CASSEARGTSGRYF. Written as DNA, the CDR3 is TGTGCCAGCAGTGAAGCTCGCGGGACTTCGGGGCGGTATTTT. The V and J genes are TRBV2 and TRBJ2-3; TRBD2 might be the D (6 bases). Trimming stripped 0 bases from V and 14 bases from J, with 18 bases between. Per germline, CDR1 SNHLY and CDR2 FYNNEI. The CDR3 extends over 14 amino acids. The variable domain in full, completed from reference TRBV2 and TRBJ2-3, reads EPEVTQTPSHQVTQMGQEVILRCVPISNHLYFYWYRQILGQKVEFLVSFYNNEISEKSEIFDDQFSVERPDGSNFTLKIRSTKLEDSAMYFCASSEARGTSGRYFGPGTRLTVL.

This clonotype has only a few counts. V usage is TRBV4-2 and J usage is TRBJ1-1; D not certain. The germline V gene has CDR1 LGHNA and CDR2 YNFKEQ. This CDR3 has 15 residues. Trimming pared 1 base from V and 2 bases from J, leaving 11 bases between. CDR3 region: CASSQVGSLNTEAFF. DNA of the CDR3: TGTGCCAGCAGCCAAGTGGGGAGCCTCAACACTGAAGCTTTCTTT.

The chain employs TRBV6-2 or TRBV6-3 and TRBJ2-2, with D possibly matching TRBD2 (5 bases). The germline CDR1 and CDR2 sequences are MNHEY and SVGEGT. This CDR3 spans 16 amino acids. Trimming took 2 bases from V and 6 from J, leaving 16 bases between them. The CDR3 region is CASSYPDGLAPGELFF. As DNA, the CDR3 is TGTGCCAGCAGTTACCCCGACGGGCTAGCTCCCGGGGAGCTGTTTTTT.

This clonotype was found a few times. The rearrangement links TRBV24-1 to TRBJ2-2, with 8 bases matching TRBD1. The CDR3 is 16 amino acids. With 2 bases clipped from V and 1 base from J, the junction kept 2 bases outside the gene matches. The germline gives CDR1 KGHDR, CDR2 SFDVKD. CDR3 nucleotide sequence: TGTGCCACCAGTGATTCAGGGACAGGGAACACCGGGGAGCTGTTTTTT. Translating gives CATSDSGTGNTGELFF.

This sequence joins TRBV9 and TRBJ2-1, with 12 bases fitting TRBD2. Unmatched junction bases numbered 17, after V lost 2 bases and J lost 14 bases. CDR3 length equals 17 residues. Looked up from germline, CDR1 is SGDLS and CDR2 is YYNGEE. CDR3 sequence: CASSVSGTSGHSSGEFF. In DNA, the CDR3 is TGTGCCAGCAGCGTGTCCGGGACTAGCGGGCACTCCTCCGGGGAGTTCTTC.

The J gene is TRBJ2-3, the V gene TRBV5-1; D gene uncertain. Looked up from germline, CDR1 is SGHRS and CDR2 is YFSETQ. V was trimmed by 0 bases and J by 0 bases, leaving 14 bases between them. CDR3 length: 17 residues. The CDR3 protein is CASSLADSVSSTDTQYF. CDR3 coding DNA: TGCGCCAGCAGCTTGGCCGACTCGGTATCCAGCACAGATACGCAGTATTTT.

In its sample, this clonotype was seen many times. The chain uses TRBV7-2 and TRBJ2-1, with D possibly TRBD1 on 5 matching bases. Trimming took 1 base from V and 9 from J, leaving 19 bases between them. Per the germline V gene, CDR1 is SGHTA and CDR2 is FQGNSA. The CDR3 extends over 16 amino acids. The CDR3 loop reads CASSLGVPSLRGEQFF. The CDR3 bases are TGTGCCAGCAGCTTAGGCGTCCCTTCCCTTAGGGGTGAGCAGTTCTTC. The whole variable domain, remainder taken from reference TRBV7-2 and TRBJ2-1, is GAGVSQSPSNKVTEKGKDVELRCDPISGHTALYWYRQSLGQGLEFLIYFQGNSAPDKSGLPSDRFSAERTGGSVSTLTIQRTQQEDSAVYLCASSLGVPSLRGEQFFGPGTRLTVL.

In this sample, this clonotype turned up a few times. This rearrangement joins TRBV7-2 to TRBJ2-7, with 9 bases that match TRBD2. Germline V lookup: CDR1 SGHTA, CDR2 FQGNSA. The CDR3 spans 15 residues. V lost 2 bases and J lost 6; bases outside the gene matches: 8. In DNA, the CDR3 is TGTGCCAGCAGCTTAATAGCGGGAGTAGTGGTCGAGCAGTACTTC. It specifies CASSLIAGVVVEQYF.